What follows are 29 T cell receptor beta chains derived from one specimen sequenced in a study of blood T cell repertoires in COVID-19. TCRdb's table, derived via immunoSEQ multiplex PCR, lists solely in-frame clones and lacks some. The table has around 140,000 clones, 84% seen once. The sample consisted of PBMCs or T cells enriched from blood (not recorded which). The receptor source for this set is a woman between 50 and 59 years old with acute COVID-19.

The table lists this clone with a few counts. The V and J genes are TRBV6-5 and TRBJ2-1; D possibly corresponds to TRBD2 (6 bases). The V end was cut by 4 bases, the J end by 6 bases, with 16 bases between. Germline-derived CDR1 and CDR2 are MNHEY and SVGAGI. This CDR3 contains 15 residues. The chain's CDR3 is CASSSGRRLGNEQFF. CDR3 bases: TGTGCCAGCAGTTCCGGGAGACGATTGGGCAATGAGCAGTTCTTC.

The chain is built from TRBV27 and TRBJ1-6, with D hard to call. Germline V CDR1 and CDR2: MNHEY, SMNVEV (reference sequence). V shed 5 bases and J shed 4 bases, with 6 bases lying between them. The CDR3 runs 13 residues. The CDR3 protein is CASSRVYNSPLHF. CDR3 sequence (DNA): TGTGCCAGCAGTAGAGTTTATAATTCACCCCTCCACTTT.

The V call is TRBV5-1, the J call TRBJ1-2; 7 bases agree with TRBD1. The junction had 22 bases not matched to a gene; V was cut back by 7 bases and J by 7 bases. Germline lookup yields CDR1 SGHRS and CDR2 YFSETQ. CDR3 length equals 17 residues. Written as DNA, the CDR3 is TGCGCCAGCGATACCGTTCCCGGGACAGCCCGTACCACTGGCTACACCTTC. Amino acids: CASDTVPGTARTTGYTF. The full variable domain, completed using reference TRBV5-1 and TRBJ1-2, is KAGVTQTPRYLIKTRGQQVTLSCSPISGHRSVSWYQQTPGQGLQFLFEYFSETQRNKGNFPGRFSGRQFSNSRSEMNVSTLELGDSALYLCASDTVPGTARTTGYTFGSGTRLTVV.

CDR3 bases: TGTGCCAGCAGCCGCACCTTCGACAGGCCCTATGGCTACACCTTC. Translated: CASSRTFDRPYGYTF. The V and J genes are TRBV28 and TRBJ1-2; D is perhaps TRBD1 (6 bases). This CDR3 contains 15 residues. Between the trimmed V and J ends, which lost 6 bases and 4 bases, there was a span of 18 bases. Germline CDR1 and CDR2: MDHEN and SYDVKM.

This chain links TRBV21-1 with TRBJ2-3; the table's TRBD1 call for D was not verified on the DNA. TRBV21-1 is deemed a pseudogene. The CDR3 has 17 residues. CDR3 loop: CASSPVNRGEGTDTQYF. DNA for the CDR3: TGTGCCAGCAGCCCAGTGAACAGGGGGGAAGGCACAGATACGCAGTATTTT.

CDR3 coding DNA: TGTGCCAGCAGCCCGACACCCCCTAACTATGGCTACACCTTC. Its translation: CASSPTPPNYGYTF. The chain employs TRBV5-6 and TRBJ1-2; D remains ambiguous. CDR3 length: 14 amino acids. V gave up 4 bases and J gave up 0 bases, with 10 bases separating them. CDR1 and CDR2 (germline): SGHDT, YYEEEE. The whole variable domain, filled in from reference TRBV5-6 and TRBJ1-2, reads DAGVTQSPTHLIKTRGQQVTLRCSPKSGHDTVSWYQQALGQGPQFIFQYYEEEERQRGNFPDRFSGHQFPNYSSELNVNALLLGDSALYLCASSPTPPNYGYTFGSGTRLTVV.

In this sample, this clone turned up once. V is TRBV30 and J is TRBJ2-4; 9 nucleotides match TRBD1. Looked up from germline, CDR1 is GTSNPN and CDR2 is SVGIG (reference sequence). This CDR3 has 12 amino acids. V dropped 5 bases and J dropped 4; count of bases not matched to a gene: 0. This CDR3 reads CAWGQGKNIQYF. The CDR3 coding sequence is TGTGCCTGGGGACAGGGGAAAAACATTCAGTACTTC.

J is TRBJ1-1 and V is TRBV7-9; unclear D gene. There are 12 residues in the CDR3. The germline V and J ends were trimmed by 8 bases and 1 base, with 8 bases remaining between them. Germline V gives CDR1 SEHNR, CDR2 FQNEAQ (reference sequence). CDR3 protein: CASRTRNTEAFF. The CDR3 bases are TGTGCCAGCCGAACACGGAACACTGAAGCTTTCTTT.

The rearrangement uses TRBV11-3 and TRBJ1-4; the D is unclear. The V and J ends lost 1 base and 4 bases respectively, with 7 bases between them. Germline V gene data show CDR1 as SGHNT and CDR2 as YENEEA. This CDR3 has 14 residues. The CDR3 bases are TGTGCCAGCAGCTTAGTTCGCAGTAATGAAAAACTGTTTTTT. This gives the protein CASSLVRSNEKLFF.

The gene calls are TRBV14 and TRBJ2-7; 7 nucleotides line up with TRBD2. Germline V gene sequence: CDR1 SGHDN, CDR2 FVKESK. The CDR3 has 18 amino acids. V dropped 4 bases and J dropped 1; count of bases not matched to a gene: 16. The CDR3 nucleotides are TGTGCCAGCAGCCCTTTAGCGGGCCCTATACTTATATCCTACGAGCAGTACTTC. This encodes CASSPLAGPILISYEQYF.

This chain links TRBV28 with TRBJ1-4; a weak D match, TRBD1 (5 bases). Trimming pared 5 bases from V and 8 bases from J, leaving 15 bases between. Germline CDR1 is MDHEN and CDR2 is SYDVKM. The length of the CDR3 is 14 residues. The CDR3 is CASSVGGGREKLFF. CDR3 coding DNA: TGTGCCAGCAGTGTTGGGGGAGGGCGCGAAAAACTGTTTTTT.

This clone showed up just once. The CDR3 sequence is CASSPPSGWELFF. The CDR3 DNA reads as TGTGCCAGCTCACCACCAAGCGGTTGGGAGCTGTTTTTT. The rearrangement links TRBV18 to TRBJ2-2; TRBD2 might be the D (5 bases). The CDR3 contains 13 residues. V lost 0 bases to trimming and J lost 9 bases, with 8 bases between them. The germline gives CDR1 KGHSH, CDR2 LQKENI.

This chain links TRBV5-1 with TRBJ2-4, with D possibly TRBD1 on 6 matching bases. CDR3 length: 14 amino acids. Germline-derived CDR1 and CDR2 are SGHRS and YFSETQ. Trimming left V 0 bases short and J 5 bases short, with 9 bases between. The CDR3 coding sequence is TGCGCCAGCAGCTTGGCTCAGGGGCAAAACATTCAGTACTTC. It specifies CASSLAQGQNIQYF. The variable domain in full, with the rest retrieved from reference TRBV5-1 and TRBJ2-4, is KAGVTQTPRYLIKTRGQQVTLSCSPISGHRSVSWYQQTPGQGLQFLFEYFSETQRNKGNFPGRFSGRQFSNSRSEMNVSTLELGDSALYLCASSLAQGQNIQYFGAGTRLSVL.

The rearrangement uses TRBV7-9 and TRBJ2-1; the D gene is possibly TRBD1 (5 bases). CDR1 SEHNR and CDR2 FQNEAQ come from the germline V gene (reference sequence). The V end was cut by 5 bases, the J end by 6 bases, with 14 bases between. The CDR3 runs 14 residues. In DNA, the CDR3 is TGTGCCAGCAGCGCGGCAGGGTTCTCCAATGAGCAGTTCTTC. This sequence encodes CASSAAGFSNEQFF.

The chain joins TRBV3-1 (or the pseudogene TRBV3-2) to TRBJ1-6; D may be TRBD1 (5 bases). V gave up 4 bases and J gave up 10 bases, with 17 bases separating them. The CDR3 sequence is 15 residues long. CDR1 and CDR2 from the germline V gene are LGHDT and YNNKEL (reference sequence). The CDR3 region has the DNA TGTGCCAGCAGCCGAGGCTCGGGGGGAGAGTCACCCCTCCACTTT. Its translation is CASSRGSGGESPLHF.

This clone was detected a few times. This chain joins TRBV6-2 or TRBV6-3 and TRBJ2-3, with TRBD2 matching 8 bases. CDR3 size: 18 residues. CDR1 is MNHEY, CDR2 SVGEGT, per germline. Trimming took 3 bases from V and 0 from J; bases not matched to a gene: 11. The CDR3 bases are TGTGCCAGCAGTTATCTAGCGGGTCTGGCCCAGAGCACAGATACGCAGTATTTT. This sequence encodes CASSYLAGLAQSTDTQYF.

The rearrangement links TRBV7-2 to TRBJ2-1; D is uncertain. Germline lookup yields CDR1 SGHTA and CDR2 FQGNSA. Trimming removed 1 base from V and 5 bases from J, with 6 bases in between. CDR3 length: 13 residues. The CDR3 here is CASSLEAHNEQFF. In DNA form, the CDR3 reads TGTGCCAGCAGCTTAGAAGCGCACAATGAGCAGTTCTTC.

This chain joins TRBV5-6 and TRBJ2-5, with D tentatively TRBD1 (6 bases). V was cut by 1 base and J by 4 bases, with 17 bases left in between. This CDR3 spans 16 amino acids. Germline loops: CDR1 SGHDT, CDR2 YYEEEE. Here the CDR3 DNA reads TGTGCCAGCAGCTTGAGGGCCGGGACATTCAGAGAGACCCAGTACTTC. It specifies CASSLRAGTFRETQYF.

This clone occurred once. The chain joins TRBV6-5 to TRBJ2-7; tentative D call: TRBD1 (5 bases). CDR3 length: 16 residues. CDR1 is MNHEY, CDR2 SVGAGI, per germline. V lost 0 bases and J lost 2, with 14 bases in between. CDR3 protein: CASSYSVSGYAYEQYF. The CDR3 coding sequence is TGTGCCAGCAGTTACTCCGTGTCAGGGTATGCCTACGAGCAGTACTTC.

The chain combines TRBV3-1 (or the pseudogene TRBV3-2) with TRBJ2-5; 9 bases line up with TRBD2. From germline, CDR1 is LGHDT and CDR2 YNNKEL (reference sequence). Germline trimming cut 4 bases from V and 7 bases from J; bases unmatched to any gene: 13. The CDR3 has 16 residues. The CDR3 coding sequence is TGTGCCAGCAGCCTTCCGGGACTAGCCGACGTGGGGACCCAGTACTTC. Amino acids: CASSLPGLADVGTQYF.

The chain has TRBV30 and TRBJ2-7; D is possibly TRBD1 (8 bases). Trimming took off 3 bases at V and 5 bases at J, with 17 bases between the two ends. The CDR3 loop spans 14 amino acids. CDR1 and CDR2 (germline): GTSNPN, SVGIG (reference sequence). The CDR3 region is CAWSLGTGGDEQYF. The CDR3 coding sequence is TGTGCCTGGAGCCTCGGAACAGGGGGGGACGAGCAGTACTTC.

This rearrangement joins TRBV24-1 to TRBJ2-4, with 10 bases that match TRBD2. Germline V lookup: CDR1 KGHDR, CDR2 SFDVKD. The CDR3 is 18 amino acids. Unmatched junction bases numbered 7, after V lost 3 bases and J lost 0 bases. CDR3: CATSDVTSGDGAKNIQYF. CDR3 DNA sequence: TGTGCCACCAGTGATGTCACTAGCGGGGACGGAGCCAAAAACATTCAGTACTTC.

The V and J genes are TRBV13 and TRBJ2-3; unclear D gene. The V end was cut by 1 base, the J end by 8 bases, with 13 bases between. This CDR3 region has 14 residues. CDR1 and CDR2 (germline): PRHDT, FYEKMQ (reference sequence). CDR3 bases: TGTGCCAGCAGCTTAGATAATTCGAGTCCTACGCAGTATTTT. It is translated as CASSLDNSSPTQYF.

The chain combines TRBV11-3 with TRBJ2-1, with 9 bases identical to TRBD2. This CDR3 region has 14 residues. Losses at the gene ends were 0 bases for V and 7 bases for J; bases not matched to a gene: 1. Germline loops: CDR1 SGHNT, CDR2 YENEEA. CDR3 in DNA: TGTGCCAGCAGCTTAGAAGCGGGAGGAAATGAGCAGTTCTTC. It codes for CASSLEAGGNEQFF.

This rearrangement joins TRBV2 to TRBJ2-1; D is possibly TRBD2 (6 bases). The V end lost 2 bases, the J end lost 8 bases, and 16 bases lay between the germline ends. CDR3 size: 15 residues. Germline CDR1 is SNHLY and CDR2 is FYNNEI. CDR3 sequence: CASSERGGLRDEQFF. CDR3 bases: TGTGCCAGCAGTGAAAGGGGAGGACTTCGGGATGAGCAGTTCTTC.

V and J are TRBV12-3 or TRBV12-4 and TRBJ1-1; D is possibly TRBD1 (5 bases). The CDR3 has 13 residues. The V and J ends lost 7 bases and 8 bases respectively, with 17 bases between them. The CDR3 is CASTLKGLVEAFF. CDR3 bases: TGTGCCAGCACCCTTAAGGGGCTGGTCGAAGCTTTCTTT.

This sequence joins TRBV27 and TRBJ1-2; the match to TRBD1 covers 9 bases. CDR3 length: 16 residues. Germline CDR1 is MNHEY and CDR2 is SMNVEV (reference sequence). The J segment lost 6 bases and the V segment lost 6 bases, leaving 14 bases of the junction unmatched. The CDR3 sequence: CASSPSPRDRDDGYTF. The CDR3 bases are TGTGCCAGCAGCCCTAGCCCGCGGGACAGGGATGATGGCTACACCTTC.

The rearrangement joins TRBV7-3 to TRBJ1-5, with D possibly being TRBD1 (5 bases). CDR1 and CDR2 (germline): SGHTA, FQGTGA. The CDR3 loop spans 18 amino acids. V shed 5 bases and J shed 3 bases, with 23 bases lying between them. CDR3 amino acids: CASSPLYPQGLLNQPQHF. CDR3 DNA sequence: TGTGCCAGCAGCCCACTTTACCCCCAGGGTCTCCTCAATCAGCCCCAGCATTTT.

The chain employs TRBV7-6 and TRBJ2-1; D is perhaps TRBD2 (8 bases). V lost 5 bases to trimming and J lost 0 bases, with 20 bases between them. The CDR3 runs to 18 residues. The germline V gene encodes CDR1 SGHVS and CDR2 FNYEAQ. The CDR3 region has the DNA TGTGCCAGCAGCCCAGGGGGAATCGCGGGAGGCTCCTACAATGAGCAGTTCTTC. It is translated as CASSPGGIAGGSYNEQFF.